Listed here is a single T cell receptor (beta chain). This record comes from a study of blood T cell repertoires in COVID-19. Study as a whole: Researchers got acute and convalescent COVID-19 samples from the United States, Italy and Spain. PBMCs, B-cell-depleted T cells, or T cells were the source of the cDNA or gDNA that made up the material.

This CDR3 has 15 amino acids. Trimming shortened V by 7 bases and J by 7 bases, and 22 bases separated the two germline ends. CDR1 LNHDA and CDR2 SQIVND come from the germline V gene (reference sequence). As handled by the study authors: Using reference gene primer amplification, nucleated cell counts were estimated. Repertoires were generated with immunoSEQ multiplex PCR, while TCRdb's copy carries only in-frame clones and drops some. The V and J calls and clone size were taken over from that table, and D and trimming were inferred from the DNA. The table lists 250,000 to 300,000 clones, 89% of them singletons.

The chain is built from TRBV19 and TRBJ1-1, with a weak D call TRBD1 (6 bases). The TCR was taken from a woman aged 60-75 years with acute or convalescent COVID-19. Sequencing input: peripheral blood. The CDR3 here is CASKPGGGVQNEAFF. For the CDR3, the DNA is TGTGCCAGTAAGCCGGGGGGGGGCGTACAGAATGAAGCTTTCTTT. The variable domain in full, completed from reference TRBV19 and TRBJ1-1, reads DGGITQSPKYLFRKEGQNVTLSCEQNLNHDAMYWYRQDPGQGLRLIYYSQIVNDFQKGDIAEGYSVSREKKESFPLTVTSAQKNPTAFYLCASKPGGGVQNEAFFGQGTRLTVV.